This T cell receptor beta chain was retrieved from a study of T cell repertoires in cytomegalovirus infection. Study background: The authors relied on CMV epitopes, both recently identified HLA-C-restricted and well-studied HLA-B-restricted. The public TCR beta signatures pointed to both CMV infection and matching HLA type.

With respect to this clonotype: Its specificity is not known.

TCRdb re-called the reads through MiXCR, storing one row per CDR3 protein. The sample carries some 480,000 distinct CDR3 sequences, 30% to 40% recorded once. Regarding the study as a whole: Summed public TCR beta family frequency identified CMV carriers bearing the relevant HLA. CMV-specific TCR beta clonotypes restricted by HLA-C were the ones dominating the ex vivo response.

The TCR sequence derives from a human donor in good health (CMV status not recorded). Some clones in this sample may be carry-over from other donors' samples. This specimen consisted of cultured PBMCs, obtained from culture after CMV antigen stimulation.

This chain's CDR3 is CASRPPGRTEAFF. CDR3 DNA sequence: TGTGCCAGCAGGCCCCCAGGGAGAACTGAAGCTTTCTTT. The chain is built from TRBV6-8 and TRBJ1-1; D possibly corresponds to TRBD1 (5 bases). The length of the CDR3 is 13 residues. Per the germline V gene, CDR1 is MNHGY and CDR2 is SAAAGT. V lost 6 bases and J lost 5, with 13 bases in between.